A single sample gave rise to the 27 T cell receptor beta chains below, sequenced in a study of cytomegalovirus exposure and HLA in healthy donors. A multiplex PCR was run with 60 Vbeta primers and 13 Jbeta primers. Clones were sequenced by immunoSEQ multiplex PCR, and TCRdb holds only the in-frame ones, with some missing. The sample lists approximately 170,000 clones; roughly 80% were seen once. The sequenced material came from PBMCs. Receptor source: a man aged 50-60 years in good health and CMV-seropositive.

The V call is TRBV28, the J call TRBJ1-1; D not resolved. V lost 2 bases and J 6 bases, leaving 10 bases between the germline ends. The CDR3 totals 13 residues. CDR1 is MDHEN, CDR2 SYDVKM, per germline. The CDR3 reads CASSLMGVPEAFF. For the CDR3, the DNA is TGTGCCAGCAGTTTAATGGGAGTCCCTGAAGCTTTCTTT.

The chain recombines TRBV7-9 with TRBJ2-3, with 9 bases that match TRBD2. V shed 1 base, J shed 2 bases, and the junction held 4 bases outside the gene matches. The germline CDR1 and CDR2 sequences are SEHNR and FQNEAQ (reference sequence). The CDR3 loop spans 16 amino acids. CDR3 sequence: CASSLGPSGVTDTQYF. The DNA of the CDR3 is TGTGCCAGCAGCTTAGGCCCTAGCGGGGTCACAGATACGCAGTATTTT. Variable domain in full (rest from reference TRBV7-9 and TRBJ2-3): DTGVSQNPRHKITKRGQNVTFRCDPISEHNRLYWYRQTLGQGPEFLTYFQNEAQLEKSRLLSDRFSAERPKGSFSTLEIQRTEQGDSAMYLCASSLGPSGVTDTQYFGPGTRLTVL.

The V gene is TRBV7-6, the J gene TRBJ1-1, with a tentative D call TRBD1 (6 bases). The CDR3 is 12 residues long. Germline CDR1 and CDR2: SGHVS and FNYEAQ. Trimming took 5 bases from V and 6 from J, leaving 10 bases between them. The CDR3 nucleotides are TGTGCCAGCAGCGGGGGCGGGTCTGAAGCTTTCTTT. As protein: CASSGGGSEAFF.

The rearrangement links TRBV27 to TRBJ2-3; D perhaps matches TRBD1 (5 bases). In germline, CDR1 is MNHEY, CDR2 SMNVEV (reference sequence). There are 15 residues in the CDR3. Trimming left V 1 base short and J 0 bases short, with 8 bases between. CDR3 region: CASSLWQGSTDTQYF. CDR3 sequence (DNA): TGTGCCAGCAGTTTATGGCAGGGTAGCACAGATACGCAGTATTTT.

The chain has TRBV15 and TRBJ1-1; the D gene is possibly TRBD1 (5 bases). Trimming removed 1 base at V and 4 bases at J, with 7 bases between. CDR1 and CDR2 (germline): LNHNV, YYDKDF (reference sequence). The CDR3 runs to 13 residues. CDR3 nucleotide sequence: TGTGCCACCAGCAGAGTGGGGGGCACTGAAGCTTTCTTT. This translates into CATSRVGGTEAFF.

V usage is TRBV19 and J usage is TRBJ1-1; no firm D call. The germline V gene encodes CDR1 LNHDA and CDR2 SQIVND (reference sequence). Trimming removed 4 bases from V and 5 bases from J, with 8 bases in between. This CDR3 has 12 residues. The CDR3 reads CASSNRGTEAFF. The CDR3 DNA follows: TGTGCCAGTAGTAACAGAGGGACTGAAGCTTTCTTT.

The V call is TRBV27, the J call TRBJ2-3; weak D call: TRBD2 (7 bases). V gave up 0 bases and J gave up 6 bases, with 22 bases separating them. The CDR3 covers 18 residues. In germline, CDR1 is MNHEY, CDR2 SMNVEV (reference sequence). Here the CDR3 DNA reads TGTGCCAGCAGTTTATCGGGGGGCACGGGGGGTGTTTTGGATACGCAGTATTTT. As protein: CASSLSGGTGGVLDTQYF.

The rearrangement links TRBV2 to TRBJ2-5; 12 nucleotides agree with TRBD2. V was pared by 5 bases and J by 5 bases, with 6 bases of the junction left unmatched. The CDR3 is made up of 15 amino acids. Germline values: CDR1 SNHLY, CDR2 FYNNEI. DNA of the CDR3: TGTGCCAGCAGTATATTCGGACTAGCGGGGGAGACCCAGTACTTC. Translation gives CASSIFGLAGETQYF.

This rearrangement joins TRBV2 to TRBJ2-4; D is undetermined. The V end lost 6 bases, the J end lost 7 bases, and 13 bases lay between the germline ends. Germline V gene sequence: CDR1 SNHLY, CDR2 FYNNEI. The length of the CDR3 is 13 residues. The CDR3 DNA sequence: TGTGCCAGCAGCGATGAACCGGTGAACATTCAGTACTTC. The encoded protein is CASSDEPVNIQYF.

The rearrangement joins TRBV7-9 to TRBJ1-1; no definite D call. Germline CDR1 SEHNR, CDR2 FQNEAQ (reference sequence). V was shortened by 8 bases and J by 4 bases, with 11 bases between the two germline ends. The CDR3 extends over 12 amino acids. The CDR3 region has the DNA TGTGCCAGCGGCACGGGTGGCACTGAAGCTTTCTTT. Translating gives CASGTGGTEAFF.

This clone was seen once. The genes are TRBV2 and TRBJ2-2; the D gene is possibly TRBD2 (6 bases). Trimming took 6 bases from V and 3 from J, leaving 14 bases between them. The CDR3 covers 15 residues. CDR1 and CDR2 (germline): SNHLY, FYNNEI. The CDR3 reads CASSKELAYTGELFF. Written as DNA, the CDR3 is TGTGCCAGCAGCAAGGAACTAGCTTACACCGGGGAGCTGTTTTTT.

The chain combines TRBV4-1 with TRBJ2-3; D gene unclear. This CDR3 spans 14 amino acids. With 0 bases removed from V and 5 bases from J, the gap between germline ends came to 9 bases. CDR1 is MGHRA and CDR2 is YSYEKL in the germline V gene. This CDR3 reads CASSQDRVGDTQYF. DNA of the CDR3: TGCGCCAGCAGCCAAGATCGGGTAGGAGATACGCAGTATTTT.

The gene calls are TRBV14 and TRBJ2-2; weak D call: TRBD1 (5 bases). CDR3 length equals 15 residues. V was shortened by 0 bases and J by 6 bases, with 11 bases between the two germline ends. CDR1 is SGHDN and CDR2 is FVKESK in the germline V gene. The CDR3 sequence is CASSQDLRAPGELFF. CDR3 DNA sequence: TGTGCCAGCAGCCAAGATCTCAGGGCCCCCGGGGAGCTGTTTTTT.

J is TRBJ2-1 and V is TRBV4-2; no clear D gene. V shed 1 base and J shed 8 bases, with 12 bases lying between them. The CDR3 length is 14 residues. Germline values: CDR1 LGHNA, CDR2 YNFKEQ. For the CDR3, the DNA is TGTGCCAGCAGCCAAGGCCAACGGGTGGATGAGCAGTTCTTC. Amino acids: CASSQGQRVDEQFF.

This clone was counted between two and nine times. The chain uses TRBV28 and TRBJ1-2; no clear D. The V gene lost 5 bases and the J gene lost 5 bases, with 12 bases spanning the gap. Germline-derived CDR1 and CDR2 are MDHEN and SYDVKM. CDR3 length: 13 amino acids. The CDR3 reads CASSTAFGYGYTF. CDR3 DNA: TGTGCCAGCAGTACCGCGTTCGGGTATGGCTACACCTTC.

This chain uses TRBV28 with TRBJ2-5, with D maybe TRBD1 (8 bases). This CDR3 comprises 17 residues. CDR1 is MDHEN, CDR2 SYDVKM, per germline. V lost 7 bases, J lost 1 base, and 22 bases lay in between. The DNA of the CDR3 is TGTGCCAGCACCACAGGGGGGGGATGTTGGGGCCAAGAGACCCAGTACTTC. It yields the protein CASTTGGGCWGQETQYF. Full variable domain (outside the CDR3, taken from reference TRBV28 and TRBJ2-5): DVKVTQSSRYLVKRTGEKVFLECVQDMDHENMFWYRQDPGLGLRLIYFSYDVKMKEKGDIPEGYSVSREKKERFSLILESASTNQTSMYLCASTTGGGCWGQETQYFGPGTRLLVL.

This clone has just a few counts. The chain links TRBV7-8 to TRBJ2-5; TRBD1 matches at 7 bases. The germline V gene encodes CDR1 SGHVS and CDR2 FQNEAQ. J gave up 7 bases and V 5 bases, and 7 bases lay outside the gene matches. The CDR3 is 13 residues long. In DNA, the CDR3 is TGTGCCAGCAGCCCCGGACAGGAGCTGACCCAGTACTTC. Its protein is CASSPGQELTQYF.

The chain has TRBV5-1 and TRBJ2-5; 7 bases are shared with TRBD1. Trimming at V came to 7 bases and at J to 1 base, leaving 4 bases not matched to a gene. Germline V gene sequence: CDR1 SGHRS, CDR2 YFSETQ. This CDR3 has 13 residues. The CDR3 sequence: CASFRTGQETQYF. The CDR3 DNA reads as TGCGCCAGCTTTCGGACAGGCCAAGAGACCCAGTACTTC.

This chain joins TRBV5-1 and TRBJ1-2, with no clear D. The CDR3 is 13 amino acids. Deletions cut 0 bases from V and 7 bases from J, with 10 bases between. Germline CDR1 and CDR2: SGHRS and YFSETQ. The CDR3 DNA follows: TGCGCCAGCAGCTTGGCCATCGGGGTTGGCTACACCTTC. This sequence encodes CASSLAIGVGYTF.

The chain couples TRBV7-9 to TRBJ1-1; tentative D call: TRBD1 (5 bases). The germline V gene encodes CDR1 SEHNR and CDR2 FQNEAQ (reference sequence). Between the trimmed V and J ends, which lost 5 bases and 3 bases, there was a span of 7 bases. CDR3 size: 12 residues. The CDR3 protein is CASSPGHTEAFF. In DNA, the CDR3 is TGTGCCAGCAGCCCAGGGCACACTGAAGCTTTCTTT. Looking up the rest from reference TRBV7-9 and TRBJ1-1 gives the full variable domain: DTGVSQNPRHKITKRGQNVTFRCDPISEHNRLYWYRQTLGQGPEFLTYFQNEAQLEKSRLLSDRFSAERPKGSFSTLEIQRTEQGDSAMYLCASSPGHTEAFFGQGTRLTVV.

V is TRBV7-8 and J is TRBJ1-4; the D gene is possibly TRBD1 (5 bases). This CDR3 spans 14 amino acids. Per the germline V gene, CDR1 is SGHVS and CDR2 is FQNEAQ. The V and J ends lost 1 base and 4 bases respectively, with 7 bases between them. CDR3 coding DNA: TGTGCCAGCAGCTTAGGACAGCTTAATGAAAAACTGTTTTTT. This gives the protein CASSLGQLNEKLFF. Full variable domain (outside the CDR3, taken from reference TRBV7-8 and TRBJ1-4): GAGVSQSPRYKVAKRGQDVALRCDPISGHVSLFWYQQALGQGPEFLTYFQNEAQLDKSGLPSDRFFAERPEGSVSTLKIQRTQQEDSAVYLCASSLGQLNEKLFFGSGTQLSVL.

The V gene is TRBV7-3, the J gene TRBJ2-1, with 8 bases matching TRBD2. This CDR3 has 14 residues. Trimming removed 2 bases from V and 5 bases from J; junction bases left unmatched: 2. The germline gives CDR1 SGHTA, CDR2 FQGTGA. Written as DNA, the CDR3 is TGTGCCAGCAGCTTAGGCGGGGGGAACAATGAGCAGTTCTTC. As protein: CASSLGGGNNEQFF.

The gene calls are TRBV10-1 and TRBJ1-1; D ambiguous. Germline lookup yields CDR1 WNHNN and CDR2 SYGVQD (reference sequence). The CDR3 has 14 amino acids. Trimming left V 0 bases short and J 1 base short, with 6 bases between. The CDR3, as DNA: TGCGCCAGCAGTGAGTCCGGGTGGAACACTGAAGCTTTCTTT. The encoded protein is CASSESGWNTEAFF.

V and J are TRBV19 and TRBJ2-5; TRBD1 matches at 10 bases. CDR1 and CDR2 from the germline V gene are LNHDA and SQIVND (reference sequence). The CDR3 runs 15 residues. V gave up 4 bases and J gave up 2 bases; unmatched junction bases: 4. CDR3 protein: CASSRDRGGQETQYF. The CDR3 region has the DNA TGTGCCAGTAGTAGGGACAGGGGAGGGCAAGAGACCCAGTACTTC.

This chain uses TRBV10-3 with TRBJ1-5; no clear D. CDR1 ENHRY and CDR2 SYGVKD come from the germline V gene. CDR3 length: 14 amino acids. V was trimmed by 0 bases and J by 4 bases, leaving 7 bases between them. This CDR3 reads CAISESPGNQPQHF. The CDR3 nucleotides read TGTGCCATCAGTGAGTCGCCGGGAAATCAGCCCCAGCATTTT.

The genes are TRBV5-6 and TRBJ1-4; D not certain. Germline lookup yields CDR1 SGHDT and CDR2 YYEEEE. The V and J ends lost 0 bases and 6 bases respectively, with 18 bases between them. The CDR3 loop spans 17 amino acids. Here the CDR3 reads CASSLGSTRPQYEKLFF. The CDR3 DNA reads TGTGCCAGCAGCTTGGGGAGTACTCGTCCCCAATATGAAAAACTGTTTTTT.

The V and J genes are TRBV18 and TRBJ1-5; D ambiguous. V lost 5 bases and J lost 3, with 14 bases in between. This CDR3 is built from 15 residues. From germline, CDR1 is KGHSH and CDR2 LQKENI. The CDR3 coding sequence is TGTGCCAGCTCAAGGATGGGAGTGAACAATCAGCCCCAGCATTTT. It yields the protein CASSRMGVNNQPQHF.